This entry concerns a single T cell receptor beta chain. These data belong to a study of blood T cell repertoires in COVID-19. About the research overall: T cells, B-cell-depleted T cells, or PBMCs supplied cDNA or gDNA.

The CDR3 covers 17 residues. The junction had 14 bases not matched to a gene; V was cut back by 9 bases and J by 3 bases. Germline lookup yields CDR1 SNHLY and CDR2 FYNNEI. Original methodology: Nucleated cell number was recorded as an estimate derived from reference gene primer amplification. Data came from immunoSEQ multiplex PCR; TCRdb stores just in-frame clones and leaves some out. That table supplies the V and J calls and clone size; D and trimming were determined from the DNA. Found here are 180,000 or so clones, roughly 83% of them singletons; the top ten hold approximately 12%. Each participant's cohort was designated according to participant-reported clinical history.

Sequenced sample: PBMCs or T cells enriched from blood (not recorded which). The chain uses TRBV2 and TRBJ2-3; TRBD1 agrees at 11 bases. This TCR was recovered from a woman aged 55-70 years who had recovered from COVID-19. DNA of the CDR3: TGTGCCAGTCAGAATAGCGGACAGGGGGCGGGAACAGATACGCAGTATTTT. Its translation: CASQNSGQGAGTDTQYF. Combining the CDR3 with reference TRBV2 and TRBJ2-3 gives the whole variable domain EPEVTQTPSHQVTQMGQEVILRCVPISNHLYFYWYRQILGQKVEFLVSFYNNEISEKSEIFDDQFSVERPDGSNFTLKIRSTKLEDSAMYFCASQNSGQGAGTDTQYFGPGTRLTVL.